Listed below are T cell receptor beta chains from one sample, sequenced in a study of blood T cell repertoires in COVID-19. Sequenced by immunoSEQ multiplex PCR; TCRdb stores in-frame clones only, minus some. Of approximately 500,000 clones listed, around 89% are singletons. The sequenced material came from PBMCs or T cells enriched from blood (not recorded which). The receptors originated from a woman aged 40 to 50 who had recovered from COVID-19. Both conserved end residues are part of each CDR3. A D gene is named only where the DNA matches it firmly. For some rows the clone size is stated as once, few or many, or as a class when expanded; others skip it.

TRBV18	.	TRBJ1-1	.	CASSTSTELNTEAFF	TGTGCCAGCTCAACATCGACAGAATTGAACACTGAAGCTTTCTTT
TRBV4-1	once	TRBJ1-1	.	CASSQVGENTEAFF	TGCGCCAGCAGCCAAGTTGGAGAGAACACTGAAGCTTTCTTT
TRBV5-1	.	TRBJ2-1	.	CASSTQGRYNEQFF	TGCGCCAGCAGCACCCAGGGCAGATACAATGAGCAGTTCTTC
TRBV6-5	.	TRBJ1-1	TRBD1	CASKLGQGLNTEAFF	TGTGCCAGCAAGTTGGGACAGGGGTTAAACACTGAAGCTTTCTTT
TRBV4-2	.	TRBJ2-1	.	CASSQDRNRAFDEQFF	TGTGCCAGCAGCCAAGATCGGAACAGGGCATTTGATGAGCAGTTCTTC
TRBV7-2	.	TRBJ2-7	TRBD2	CASSLAIGLAGGSGEQYF	TGTGCCAGCAGCTTAGCCATAGGACTAGCGGGAGGTTCCGGCGAGCAGTACTTC
TRBV29-1	.	TRBJ2-1	.	CSVEASALSEQFF	TGCAGCGTTGAGGCTAGCGCGTTGTCTGAGCAGTTCTTC
TRBV7-2	.	TRBJ1-1	.	CASSFTQGWTEAFF	TGTGCCAGCAGCTTTACACAGGGATGGACTGAAGCTTTCTTT
TRBV5-5	.	TRBJ1-4	.	CASSSDTRRANEKLFF	TGTGCCAGCAGCTCAGACACCCGGCGGGCTAATGAAAAACTGTTTTTT
TRBV5-1	.	TRBJ1-2	.	CASSFAGADHGYTF	TGCGCCAGCAGCTTTGCAGGGGCCGACCATGGCTACACCTTC
TRBV5-1	.	TRBJ2-3	.	CASSLFVGTSTDTQYF	TGCGCCAGCAGCTTGTTTGTGGGGACTAGCACAGATACGCAGTATTTT
TRBV4-2	.	TRBJ2-7	.	CASAGGETGYEQYF	TGTGCCAGCGCCGGAGGGGAGACGGGCTACGAGCAGTACTTC
TRBV7-8	.	TRBJ2-5	TRBD2	CASSSEWRVSSGRARETQYF	TGTGCCAGCAGCTCCGAGTGGCGTGTATCTAGCGGGAGGGCCCGTGAGACCCAGTACTTC
TRBV19	.	TRBJ1-2	TRBD1	CASSPLMTGGIGYTF	TGTGCCAGTAGTCCGCTGATGACAGGGGGGATTGGCTACACCTTC
TRBV19	.	TRBJ1-2	.	CASSLLQGPYGYTF	TGTGCCAGTAGTCTCCTACAGGGACCTTATGGCTACACCTTC
TRBV27	.	TRBJ2-2	.	CASSPANTGELFF	TGTGCCAGCAGCCCCGCGAACACCGGGGAGCTGTTTTTT
TRBV5-1	.	TRBJ1-1	.	CASRPGAATEAFF	TGCGCCAGCCGTCCCGGCGCGGCCACTGAAGCTTTCTTT
TRBV10-2	.	TRBJ1-2	TRBD1	CASSEGTGGYGYTF	TGCGCCAGCAGTGAGGGGACAGGAGGCTATGGCTACACCTTC
TRBV15	.	TRBJ2-3	TRBD1	CATSRDWTGSTDTQYF	TGTGCCACCAGCAGAGATTGGACAGGATCCACAGATACGCAGTATTTT
TRBV6-5	.	TRBJ1-4	TRBD1	CASNPGTGNEKLFF	TGTGCCAGCAACCCGGGGACAGGGAATGAAAAACTGTTTTTT
TRBV5-6	once	TRBJ2-7	.	CASSSGSQGLKQYF	TGTGCCAGCAGCTCAGGGTCCCAGGGGCTCAAGCAGTACTTC
TRBV24-1	.	TRBJ2-5	TRBD1	CATSDRTGLGETQYF	TGTGCCACCAGTGATCGGACAGGGCTGGGAGAGACCCAGTACTTC